This is a list of T cell receptor beta chains from one sample in a study of cytomegalovirus exposure and HLA in healthy donors. Here immunoSEQ multiplex PCR was the method, and the copy in TCRdb shows in-frame clones only, minus some. The profile covers approximately 160,000 clones, with about 81% appearing a single time and less than 1% taken by the ten largest. Sequencing used PBMCs. These TCRs come from a girl aged 2-10 years in good health and CMV-seropositive. CDR3s include the opening cysteine and the closing phenylalanine or tryptophan. The D gene is left open where the match is weak. Only some rows state a clone size, as once, few, many or a class for expanded clones.

clone size: .
J gene: TRBJ2-2
D gene: .
V gene: TRBV29-1
CDR3 protein: CSVDKGGAGATGELFF
CDR3 DNA: TGCAGCGTTGACAAGGGAGGGGCAGGGGCCACCGGGGAGCTGTTTTTT

clone size: .
J gene: TRBJ1-3
D gene: .
V gene: TRBV30
CDR3 protein: CAKSRAGAGNTIYF
CDR3 DNA: TGTGCCAAATCCCGTGCCGGGGCTGGAAACACCATATATTTT

clone size: .
J gene: TRBJ1-2
D gene: .
V gene: TRBV5-4
CDR3 protein: CASSLDMYGYTF
CDR3 DNA: TGTGCCAGCAGCTTGGACATGTATGGCTACACCTTC

clone size: .
J gene: TRBJ2-1
D gene: .
V gene: TRBV19
CDR3 protein: CATTRPGGEQFF
CDR3 DNA: TGTGCCACTACGCGCCCCGGGGGTGAGCAGTTCTTC

clone size: .
J gene: TRBJ1-1
D gene: .
V gene: TRBV4-1
CDR3 protein: CASSQAVRDKAFF
CDR3 DNA: TGCGCCAGCAGCCAAGCGGTCCGGGACAAAGCTTTCTTT

clone size: .
J gene: TRBJ2-7
D gene: .
V gene: TRBV6-6
CDR3 protein: CASSYTGTQLFYEQYF
CDR3 DNA: TGTGCCAGCAGTTATACCGGGACTCAACTCTTCTACGAGCAGTACTTC

clone size: .
J gene: TRBJ1-5
D gene: .
V gene: TRBV30
CDR3 protein: CAWSENTVQPQHF
CDR3 DNA: TGTGCCTGGAGTGAGAATACAGTTCAGCCCCAGCATTTT

clone size: few
J gene: TRBJ2-3
D gene: .
V gene: TRBV7-3
CDR3 protein: CASSLSGGSTDTQYF
CDR3 DNA: TGTGCCAGCAGCTTAAGCGGCGGTAGCACAGATACGCAGTATTTT

clone size: .
J gene: TRBJ2-2
D gene: .
V gene: TRBV2
CDR3 protein: CASDERAGTGELFF
CDR3 DNA: TGTGCCAGCGACGAGCGGGCGGGGACCGGGGAGCTGTTTTTT

clone size: .
J gene: TRBJ1-3
D gene: .
V gene: TRBV9
CDR3 protein: CASSVEGSGNTIYF
CDR3 DNA: TGTGCCAGCAGCGTAGAGGGGTCCGGAAACACCATATATTTT

clone size: .
J gene: TRBJ1-1
D gene: TRBD1
V gene: TRBV6-5
CDR3 protein: CASSYRDSGSDTEAFF
CDR3 DNA: TGTGCCAGCAGTTACCGGGACAGTGGGTCGGACACTGAAGCTTTCTTT

clone size: .
J gene: TRBJ2-5
D gene: TRBD2
V gene: TRBV7-9
CDR3 protein: CASSKGLAGQETQYF
CDR3 DNA: TGTGCCAGCAGCAAGGGACTAGCGGGACAAGAGACCCAGTACTTC

clone size: .
J gene: TRBJ2-5
D gene: TRBD2
V gene: TRBV29-1
CDR3 protein: CSVVARGALQETQYF
CDR3 DNA: TGCAGCGTTGTCGCGCGGGGGGCCCTTCAAGAGACCCAGTACTTC

clone size: .
J gene: TRBJ2-7
D gene: TRBD1
V gene: TRBV28
CDR3 protein: CASSLVSGTVTYEQYF
CDR3 DNA: TGTGCCAGCAGTTTGGTCTCCGGGACAGTCACCTACGAGCAGTACTTC

clone size: once
J gene: TRBJ2-2
D gene: .
V gene: TRBV4-1
CDR3 protein: CASSQDPGPGELFF
CDR3 DNA: TGCGCCAGCAGCCAAGACCCAGGGCCCGGGGAGCTGTTTTTT

clone size: .
J gene: TRBJ1-5
D gene: .
V gene: TRBV2
CDR3 protein: CASRGRVGNQPQHF
CDR3 DNA: TGTGCCAGCAGGGGCAGGGTAGGCAATCAGCCCCAGCATTTT

clone size: .
J gene: TRBJ2-1
D gene: TRBD1
V gene: TRBV15
CDR3 protein: CATSRFGQGVGEQFF
CDR3 DNA: TGTGCCACCAGCAGATTCGGACAGGGAGTGGGGGAGCAGTTCTTC

clone size: .
J gene: TRBJ2-5
D gene: TRBD2
V gene: TRBV15
CDR3 protein: CATRPGLAAYQETQYF
CDR3 DNA: TGTGCCACCAGACCGGGACTAGCCGCATACCAAGAGACCCAGTACTTC

clone size: .
J gene: TRBJ2-1
D gene: .
V gene: TRBV6-5
CDR3 protein: CASSYSTGPPHNEQFF
CDR3 DNA: TGTGCCAGCAGTTACTCCACAGGGCCCCCCCACAATGAGCAGTTCTTC

clone size: .
J gene: TRBJ2-7
D gene: .
V gene: TRBV28
CDR3 protein: CASSFRDAGSYKQYF
CDR3 DNA: TGTGCCAGCAGTTTTAGAGACGCAGGCTCCTACAAGCAGTACTTC

clone size: .
J gene: TRBJ2-7
D gene: .
V gene: TRBV15
CDR3 protein: CATSRAGVSYEQYF
CDR3 DNA: TGTGCCACCAGCAGAGCGGGGGTGTCCTACGAGCAGTACTTC

clone size: .
J gene: TRBJ1-1
D gene: TRBD1
V gene: TRBV7-9
CDR3 protein: CASISRDRNTEAFF
CDR3 DNA: TGTGCCAGCATCTCACGGGACAGGAACACTGAAGCTTTCTTT

clone size: .
J gene: TRBJ2-3
D gene: TRBD2
V gene: TRBV5-1
CDR3 protein: CASSLGTSGNRDTQYF
CDR3 DNA: TGCGCCAGCAGCTTGGGGACTAGCGGGAACCGAGATACGCAGTATTTT

clone size: once
J gene: TRBJ2-1
D gene: .
V gene: TRBV11-3
CDR3 protein: CASSQMDSLYNEQFF
CDR3 DNA: TGTGCCAGCAGCCAGATGGACAGCCTCTACAATGAGCAGTTCTTC

clone size: .
J gene: TRBJ1-2
D gene: TRBD1
V gene: TRBV5-1
CDR3 protein: CASSPLAGGAGGYTF
CDR3 DNA: TGCGCCAGCAGCCCCTTGGCAGGGGGCGCCGGTGGCTACACCTTC

clone size: .
J gene: TRBJ2-1
D gene: .
V gene: TRBV30
CDR3 protein: CAFVPLLNRGGTYNEQFF
CDR3 DNA: TGTGCCTTTGTCCCCCTTTTAAACAGGGGGGGTACCTACAATGAGCAGTTCTTC

clone size: .
J gene: TRBJ2-7
D gene: .
V gene: TRBV6-5
CDR3 protein: CASSEQFYEQYF
CDR3 DNA: TGTGCCAGCAGTGAACAGTTCTACGAGCAGTACTTC

clone size: .
J gene: TRBJ2-1
D gene: TRBD2
V gene: TRBV18
CDR3 protein: CASSPPSGRAHEQFF
CDR3 DNA: TGTGCCAGCTCACCGCCTAGCGGGAGGGCCCATGAGCAGTTCTTC

clone size: .
J gene: TRBJ1-5
D gene: TRBD1
V gene: TRBV27
CDR3 protein: CASSRRDRGNQPQHF
CDR3 DNA: TGTGCCAGCAGCCGTAGGGACAGAGGCAATCAGCCCCAGCATTTT

clone size: .
J gene: TRBJ2-3
D gene: .
V gene: TRBV30
CDR3 protein: CALLGLTSTNTQYF
CDR3 DNA: TGTGCCCTTCTGGGACTTACCAGCACGAATACGCAGTATTTT

clone size: .
J gene: TRBJ1-1
D gene: .
V gene: TRBV5-4
CDR3 protein: CASSADEYRVTEAFF
CDR3 DNA: TGTGCCAGCAGCGCTGATGAATACCGGGTCACTGAAGCTTTCTTT

clone size: .
J gene: TRBJ2-2
D gene: TRBD2
V gene: TRBV30
CDR3 protein: CAWSTPSGVNTGELFF
CDR3 DNA: TGTGCCTGGAGTACACCTAGCGGGGTGAACACCGGGGAGCTGTTTTTT

clone size: few
J gene: TRBJ1-2
D gene: .
V gene: TRBV29-1
CDR3 protein: CSVELNYGYTF
CDR3 DNA: TGCAGCGTTGAACTGAACTATGGCTACACCTTC

clone size: .
J gene: TRBJ1-5
D gene: .
V gene: TRBV30
CDR3 protein: CAWSATPNQPQHF
CDR3 DNA: TGTGCCTGGAGTGCCACACCTAATCAGCCCCAGCATTTT

clone size: .
J gene: TRBJ1-1
D gene: .
V gene: TRBV27
CDR3 protein: CASSFLGENTEAFF
CDR3 DNA: TGTGCCAGCAGTTTCCTAGGGGAGAACACTGAAGCTTTCTTT

clone size: .
J gene: TRBJ1-1
D gene: TRBD1
V gene: TRBV5-6
CDR3 protein: CASSFGQGFLNTEAFF
CDR3 DNA: TGTGCCAGCAGCTTCGGACAGGGGTTTTTGAACACTGAAGCTTTCTTT

clone size: few
J gene: TRBJ2-3
D gene: .
V gene: TRBV4-1
CDR3 protein: CASSQVNGGQVDTQYF
CDR3 DNA: TGCGCCAGCAGCCAAGTTAATGGTGGGCAGGTAGATACGCAGTATTTT

clone size: once
J gene: TRBJ2-5
D gene: TRBD1
V gene: TRBV2
CDR3 protein: CASRNRTGQETQYF
CDR3 DNA: TGTGCCAGCAGAAACCGGACAGGTCAAGAGACCCAGTACTTC

clone size: .
J gene: TRBJ2-3
D gene: TRBD2
V gene: TRBV5-6
CDR3 protein: CASRLLAGASSSTDTQYF
CDR3 DNA: TGTGCCAGCAGACTTCTAGCGGGAGCGAGCTCTAGCACAGATACGCAGTATTTT

clone size: .
J gene: TRBJ2-7
D gene: TRBD1
V gene: TRBV30
CDR3 protein: CAWRPPGTGTYEQYF
CDR3 DNA: TGTGCCTGGAGACCGCCCGGGACAGGCACCTACGAGCAGTACTTC

clone size: .
J gene: TRBJ1-5
D gene: .
V gene: TRBV6-1
CDR3 protein: CASSELREPQHF
CDR3 DNA: TGTGCCAGCAGTGAACTCCGGGAGCCCCAGCATTTT

clone size: .
J gene: TRBJ1-1
D gene: .
V gene: TRBV28
CDR3 protein: CASSPNRQYTEAFF
CDR3 DNA: TGTGCCAGCAGCCCGAACCGACAGTACACTGAAGCTTTCTTT

clone size: .
J gene: TRBJ2-7
D gene: .
V gene: TRBV28
CDR3 protein: CASSWAGPYEQYF
CDR3 DNA: TGTGCCAGCAGTTGGGCCGGTCCCTACGAGCAGTACTTC

clone size: .
J gene: TRBJ2-7
D gene: TRBD2
V gene: TRBV30
CDR3 protein: CAWSVLAGGEQYF
CDR3 DNA: TGTGCCTGGAGTGTACTAGCGGGTGGCGAGCAGTACTTC

clone size: .
J gene: TRBJ1-2
D gene: .
V gene: TRBV2
CDR3 protein: CASSVTPAGYTF
CDR3 DNA: TGTGCCAGCAGTGTAACTCCTGCCGGCTACACCTTC

clone size: .
J gene: TRBJ2-1
D gene: .
V gene: TRBV5-4
CDR3 protein: CASSLEGGLAIYNEQFF
CDR3 DNA: TGTGCCAGCAGCTTGGAAGGAGGATTAGCGATCTACAATGAGCAGTTCTTC

clone size: .
J gene: TRBJ2-3
D gene: TRBD2
V gene: TRBV30
CDR3 protein: CAWSVGLVVTDTQYF
CDR3 DNA: TGTGCCTGGAGTGTTGGACTAGTTGTCACAGATACGCAGTATTTT

clone size: once
J gene: TRBJ2-5
D gene: TRBD2
V gene: TRBV30
CDR3 protein: CAWSVLREAQETQYF
CDR3 DNA: TGTGCCTGGAGTGTACTGCGGGAGGCCCAAGAGACCCAGTACTTC

clone size: .
J gene: TRBJ1-2
D gene: TRBD1
V gene: TRBV25-1
CDR3 protein: CASSDRTGRGYTF
CDR3 DNA: TGTGCCAGCAGTGATCGGACAGGGCGTGGCTACACCTTC

clone size: .
J gene: TRBJ2-2
D gene: TRBD2
V gene: TRBV4-2
CDR3 protein: CASSHLSSGSSVGELFF
CDR3 DNA: TGTGCCAGCAGCCACCTCTCTAGCGGGAGCTCAGTCGGGGAGCTGTTTTTT

clone size: .
J gene: TRBJ1-1
D gene: TRBD1
V gene: TRBV5-1
CDR3 protein: CASGQGRGNTEAFF
CDR3 DNA: TGCGCCAGCGGACAGGGCCGGGGGAACACTGAAGCTTTCTTT

clone size: .
J gene: TRBJ2-7
D gene: .
V gene: TRBV30
CDR3 protein: CAWSGQGYIYEQYF
CDR3 DNA: TGTGCCTGGAGTGGGCAGGGGTATATCTACGAGCAGTACTTC

clone size: once
J gene: TRBJ1-1
D gene: .
V gene: TRBV28
CDR3 protein: CASSLGGPGTEAFF
CDR3 DNA: TGTGCCAGCAGTCTGGGGGGGCCTGGGACTGAAGCTTTCTTT

clone size: .
J gene: TRBJ2-1
D gene: .
V gene: TRBV7-3
CDR3 protein: CASSLRGGAGNEQFF
CDR3 DNA: TGTGCCAGCAGCTTAAGGGGGGGCGCAGGGAATGAGCAGTTCTTC

clone size: .
J gene: TRBJ2-2
D gene: .
V gene: TRBV5-6
CDR3 protein: CASSLMTNTGELFF
CDR3 DNA: TGTGCCAGCAGCTTAATGACAAACACCGGGGAGCTGTTTTTT